The rows below give T cell receptor beta chains drawn from one sample of a study of blood T cell repertoires in COVID-19. Assay used: immunoSEQ multiplex PCR; TCRdb lists only in-frame clones, some missing. The table lists over 50,000 clones, roughly 71% of them singletons, with around 6% in the top ten. Sequencing was carried out using peripheral blood. The receptors derive from a woman between 45 and 60 years old with active or convalescent COVID-19. CDR3s include the opening cysteine and the closing phenylalanine or tryptophan. A D gene is named only where the DNA matches it firmly. Not every row has a clone size; where given, it reads once, few, many or a size class.

D: NA
V: TRBV27
size: NA
J: TRBJ2-1
DNA: TGTGCCAGCAGTTCTGACAGGCGCAATGAGCAGTTCTTC
CDR3: CASSSDRRNEQFF

D: NA
V: TRBV27
size: NA
J: TRBJ1-6
DNA: TGTGCCAGCAGTCCTCTCCTCTATAATTCACCCCTCCACTTT
CDR3: CASSPLLYNSPLHF

D: TRBD1
V: TRBV4-2
size: NA
J: TRBJ1-2
DNA: TGTGCCAGCAGCCTTTCGACAGGGGGCTTCGACTATGGCTACACCTTC
CDR3: CASSLSTGGFDYGYTF

D: TRBD2
V: TRBV5-6
size: NA
J: TRBJ2-7
DNA: TGTGCCAGCAGCCCCAATACGGGGACTAGCGACGGAGAGCAGTACTTC
CDR3: CASSPNTGTSDGEQYF

D: TRBD1
V: TRBV6-1
size: NA
J: TRBJ1-1
DNA: TGTGCCAGCAGTCGGACAGGGGGCACTGAAGCTTTCTTT
CDR3: CASSRTGGTEAFF

D: NA
V: TRBV5-4
size: NA
J: TRBJ2-3
DNA: TGTGCCAGCAGCTTGGACATGAGCACAGATACGCAGTATTTT
CDR3: CASSLDMSTDTQYF

D: NA
V: TRBV6-5
size: NA
J: TRBJ1-1
DNA: TGTGCCAGCAGTCTTACTGGGAGCCCTGAAGCTTTCTTT
CDR3: CASSLTGSPEAFF

D: NA
V: TRBV6-2/TRBV6-3
size: NA
J: TRBJ2-1
DNA: TGTGCCAGCAGCTATAAACCGACAAGCCAGCAGTTCTTC
CDR3: CASSYKPTSQQFF

D: TRBD1
V: TRBV7-3
size: NA
J: TRBJ2-1
DNA: TGTGCCAGCAGCCCGACAGGGGGCTTCCCTCCTACCTACAATGAGCAGTTCTTC
CDR3: CASSPTGGFPPTYNEQFF

D: TRBD2
V: TRBV7-9
size: NA
J: TRBJ2-1
DNA: TGTGCCAGCAGCCCCACCCGACCCGGGACTAGCGGGAGGTCAGGGTTCTTC
CDR3: CASSPTRPGTSGRSGFF

D: TRBD1
V: TRBV6-5
size: few
J: TRBJ2-4
DNA: TGTGCCAGCAGTTACAGACAGGGGGACATTCAGTACTTC
CDR3: CASSYRQGDIQYF

D: NA
V: TRBV6-2/TRBV6-3
size: NA
J: TRBJ2-2
DNA: TGTGCCAGCAGTTACCTTAGGGGCGGTGCCGGGGAGCTGTTTTTT
CDR3: CASSYLRGGAGELFF

D: TRBD1
V: TRBV27
size: NA
J: TRBJ1-5
DNA: TGTGCCAGCAGTACCTACAGGGGAAATCAGCCCCAGCATTTT
CDR3: CASSTYRGNQPQHF

D: TRBD2
V: TRBV5-1
size: NA
J: TRBJ2-3
DNA: TGCGCCAGCAGCTTGGGACTAGCGGACGCAGATACGCAGTATTTT
CDR3: CASSLGLADADTQYF

D: NA
V: TRBV3-1/TRBV3-2
size: NA
J: TRBJ1-3
DNA: TGTGCCAGCAGCCAAGATTGGCACAACTCTGGAAACACCATATATTTT
CDR3: CASSQDWHNSGNTIYF

D: TRBD1
V: TRBV13
size: NA
J: TRBJ2-7
DNA: TGTGCCAGCAGCCCCGGACAGGCTTCCTACGAGCAGTACTTC
CDR3: CASSPGQASYEQYF

D: NA
V: TRBV2
size: NA
J: TRBJ1-5
DNA: TGTGCCAGCAGCCCCCTTGGGGCTAATCAGCCCCAGCATTTT
CDR3: CASSPLGANQPQHF

D: NA
V: TRBV11-1
size: NA
J: TRBJ2-6
DNA: TGTGCCAGCAGCTTGGCGGCTTCTGGGGCCAACGTCCTGACTTTC
CDR3: CASSLAASGANVLTF

D: NA
V: TRBV15
size: NA
J: TRBJ2-3
DNA: TGTGCCACCAGCAGAGATCCCAGGGGCGCAGATACGCAGTATTTT
CDR3: CATSRDPRGADTQYF

D: NA
V: TRBV20-1
size: once
J: TRBJ2-1
DNA: TGCAGTGCTAGTACTAGCAGGAACTCCTACAATGAGCAGTTCTTC
CDR3: CSASTSRNSYNEQFF

D: TRBD1
V: TRBV5-1
size: NA
J: TRBJ1-1
DNA: TGCGCCAGCAGCGGGACAGGGGGCACTGAAGCTTTCTTT
CDR3: CASSGTGGTEAFF

D: TRBD1
V: TRBV18
size: NA
J: TRBJ1-1
DNA: TGTGCCAGCTCACCAAGACAGGGTCGAACTTTCTTT
CDR3: CASSPRQGRTFF

D: NA
V: TRBV6-5
size: NA
J: TRBJ1-6
DNA: TGTGCCAGCAGCCGGTCGGAGAATTCACCCCTCCACTTT
CDR3: CASSRSENSPLHF

D: NA
V: TRBV10-3
size: NA
J: TRBJ1-2
DNA: TGTGCCATCAGTGAGCAGGGATCGTCGGAGGGCTACACCTTC
CDR3: CAISEQGSSEGYTF

D: NA
V: TRBV24-1
size: NA
J: TRBJ1-2
DNA: TGTGCCACCAGTGAACGGGGCTATGGCTACACCTTC
CDR3: CATSERGYGYTF

D: TRBD2
V: TRBV24-1
size: NA
J: TRBJ2-3
DNA: TGTGCCACCAGTGACCCGATAGCGGGAGATCGAGATACGCAGTATTTT
CDR3: CATSDPIAGDRDTQYF

D: TRBD1
V: TRBV29-1
size: few
J: TRBJ2-1
DNA: TGCAGCGTTGATATCGGGACAGGGGGATATGAGCAGTTCTTC
CDR3: CSVDIGTGGYEQFF

D: NA
V: TRBV27
size: NA
J: TRBJ2-2
DNA: TGTGCCAGCAGTTTATTTGGGGGCTACACCGGGGAGCTGTTTTTT
CDR3: CASSLFGGYTGELFF

D: NA
V: TRBV3-1/TRBV3-2
size: NA
J: TRBJ2-1
DNA: TGTGCCAGCAGCCAGAGGGCCTCGGTCGATGAGCAGTTCTTC
CDR3: CASSQRASVDEQFF

D: NA
V: TRBV19
size: NA
J: TRBJ2-7
DNA: TGTGCCAGTAGTATCTCAGCGGAGGACTACGAGCAGTACTTC
CDR3: CASSISAEDYEQYF

D: TRBD1
V: TRBV30
size: NA
J: TRBJ1-2
DNA: TGTGCCTGGAGTCTCACGGGGGACAGTACTAGGGGCTACACCTTC
CDR3: CAWSLTGDSTRGYTF

D: NA
V: TRBV7-2
size: NA
J: TRBJ1-6
DNA: TGTGCCAGCAGCTTAGATGGGCAGGCCTTTTCACCCCTCCACTTT
CDR3: CASSLDGQAFSPLHF

D: TRBD2
V: TRBV7-9
size: NA
J: TRBJ2-2
DNA: TGTGCCAGCAGCGAGAAGGGACTACCCACCGGGGAGCTGTTTTTT
CDR3: CASSEKGLPTGELFF

D: TRBD2
V: TRBV6-2/TRBV6-3
size: NA
J: TRBJ2-1
DNA: TGTGCCAGCAGCCCGGGAGGGGTTAGGACCTCCTACAATGAGCAGTTCTTC
CDR3: CASSPGGVRTSYNEQFF

D: NA
V: TRBV6-6
size: NA
J: TRBJ1-1
DNA: TGTGCCAGTTGGGACCAGGGGTTATCCGAAGCTTTCTTT
CDR3: CASWDQGLSEAFF

D: TRBD2
V: TRBV18
size: NA
J: TRBJ2-7
DNA: TGTGCCAGCTCACCAGGGACTAGGTTGTCGAGCTCCTACGAGCAGTACTTC
CDR3: CASSPGTRLSSSYEQYF

D: NA
V: TRBV6-5
size: once
J: TRBJ1-1
DNA: TGTGCCAGCAGCCGCACGGGGGCTGAAGCTTTCTTT
CDR3: CASSRTGAEAFF

D: NA
V: TRBV27
size: few
J: TRBJ1-1
DNA: TGTGCCAGCTCCCCTGGCAGGAACACTGAAGCTTTCTTT
CDR3: CASSPGRNTEAFF

D: TRBD1
V: TRBV4-3
size: NA
J: TRBJ2-1
DNA: TGCGCCAGCAGCCAAGATAGGACAGGGAGCAATGAGCAGTTCTTC
CDR3: CASSQDRTGSNEQFF

D: TRBD2
V: TRBV19
size: once
J: TRBJ2-1
DNA: TGTGCCAGTAGTATAATTAGCGGGAGCCACAATGAGCAGTTCTTC
CDR3: CASSIISGSHNEQFF

D: NA
V: TRBV4-3
size: once
J: TRBJ1-2
DNA: TGCGCCAGCAGCCAAGATCTGCACAGTCCTAACTATGGCTACACCTTC
CDR3: CASSQDLHSPNYGYTF

D: TRBD2
V: TRBV2
size: NA
J: TRBJ2-2
DNA: TGTGCCAGCAAAGAGCGGGAGGTCGATACCGGGGAGCTGTTTTTT
CDR3: CASKEREVDTGELFF

D: NA
V: TRBV5-1
size: NA
J: TRBJ1-6
DNA: TGCGCCAGCAGCGGACAACCCCTTAGCTCCTATAATTCACCCCTCCACTTT
CDR3: CASSGQPLSSYNSPLHF

D: TRBD2
V: TRBV6-5
size: NA
J: TRBJ2-7
DNA: TGTGCCAGCACCCGGGGGGGAACCTACGAGCAGTACTTC
CDR3: CASTRGGTYEQYF

D: NA
V: TRBV7-9
size: NA
J: TRBJ2-3
DNA: TGTGCCAGCAGCTTAAGTAACGGAGCAGATACGCAGTATTTT
CDR3: CASSLSNGADTQYF

D: NA
V: TRBV7-9
size: NA
J: TRBJ2-1
DNA: TGTGCCAGCAGCTTATCGCGGGCGCACAATGAGCAGTTCTTC
CDR3: CASSLSRAHNEQFF

D: NA
V: TRBV7-9
size: medium-sized
J: TRBJ2-7
DNA: TGTGCCAGCAGCCCCCTGGCAGGGGCCTACGAGCAGTACTTC
CDR3: CASSPLAGAYEQYF